This entry features one T cell receptor (beta chain) sequence. This entry comes from a study of blood T cell repertoires in COVID-19. With V trimmed by 1 base and J by 6 bases, 8 bases remained unmatched. This CDR3 is 16 amino acids long. The germline gives CDR1 SGHAT, CDR2 FQNNGV. TCRdb's copy holds only in-frame clones and misses some; the assay was immunoSEQ multiplex PCR. The data contain some 100,000 clones, about 91% of them singletons. This sequence originates from a human donor in a cohort sampled during active COVID-19. The sample was peripheral blood. The chain carries TRBV11-2 and TRBJ2-3; 9 bases are a match to TRBD1. The CDR3 reads CASSLASGTGLDTQYF. The CDR3 DNA follows: TGTGCCAGCAGCTTAGCCAGCGGGACAGGGTTGGATACGCAGTATTTT.